This T cell receptor beta chain was recovered during a study of blood T cell repertoires in COVID-19. Study background: Nucleic acid was either cDNA or gDNA, and it came from T cells, B-cell-depleted T cells, or PBMCs.

This clone appeared once. Here immunoSEQ multiplex PCR was the method, and the copy in TCRdb shows in-frame clones only, minus some. The sample records more than 65,000 clones, approximately 78% being singletons. Germline trimming cut 4 bases from V and 2 bases from J; bases unmatched to any gene: 6. Germline V gives CDR1 SGHAT, CDR2 FQNNGV. The length of the CDR3 is 15 residues. The specimen sequenced was peripheral blood. The sequence was obtained from a woman of 80 years or more with acute or convalescent COVID-19. The V call is TRBV11-2, the J call TRBJ2-3; 7 nucleotides line up with TRBD1. The CDR3 sequence: CASSSNRGLTDTQYF. CDR3 DNA: TGTGCCAGCAGCTCCAACAGGGGCCTCACAGATACGCAGTATTTT.